This T cell receptor beta chain was profiled in a study of T cell therapy after organ transplantation. For the study at large: A median of 1.92 x 10^8 CMV-specific T cells was infused in 2 to 6 doses. Study observations and caveats: Nonresponders had marked pretherapy clonal expansions and little post-therapy change.

This table comes from immunoSEQ multiplex PCR, and its TCRdb copy is limited to in-frame clones, with some not included. This sample yields 50,000 or so clones, of which approximately 94% are seen a single time; about 3.4% belongs to the top ten. This CDR3 comprises 16 residues. Germline V gene data show CDR1 as MNHEY and CDR2 as SMNVEV (reference sequence). Trimming stripped 5 bases from V and 4 bases from J, with 18 bases between. Of note for this clone: Its antigen is unidentified. The identical CDR3 is also encoded by other nucleotide sequences in the sample.

The V and J genes are TRBV27 and TRBJ1-5, with D possibly matching TRBD1 (6 bases). Sequenced here: CD8+ T cells from blood, sampled before autologous CMV-specific T cell therapy. The TCR sequence derives from a human patient who had received a solid organ transplant and had CMV disease. This chain's CDR3 is CASSLIPTGSNQPQHF. The CDR3 region has the DNA TGTGCCAGCAGTCTAATACCCACAGGGAGTAATCAGCCCCAGCATTTT.